The clone carrying this T cell receptor (beta chain) was detected ten times or more. Its antigen is currently unknown. This entry belongs to a study of T cells after yellow fever vaccination. Overall study: SMART-Seq v4 Ultra Low Input served to prepare low-cell-number fractions.

General study points: Abundant clonotypes from the bulk population could get into FACS-sorted repertoires as contaminants.

Germline loops: CDR1 SGHAT, CDR2 FQNNGV. V lost 0 bases and J 7 bases, leaving 9 bases between the germline ends. The CDR3 is made up of 13 amino acids. As TCR cDNA was made by 5'RACE template switching, a universal primer site and UMIs were added. TCRdb reprocessed the 5' RACE reads via MiXCR and lists one record per CDR3 protein. The sample includes hundreds of thousands of distinct CDR3 sequences, 8.1% of them seen just once. The clonotype originates from a man in his late teens or twenties who received the YFV17D yellow fever vaccine. Source: PBMCs, taken roughly seven weeks after the first yellow fever vaccination. The rearrangement joins TRBV11-2 to TRBJ1-2, with D unresolved. The CDR3 here is CASSLDQERGYTF. CDR3 sequence (DNA): TGTGCCAGCAGCTTAGACCAGGAACGTGGCTACACCTTC.